These T cell receptor beta chains were read from a single sample in a study of blood T cell repertoires in COVID-19. The data were produced by immunoSEQ multiplex PCR, yet TCRdb's version contains in-frame clones alone and is incomplete. The sample lists around 110,000 clones; 83% were seen once. The material sequenced was peripheral blood. The source of these receptors is a man in his thirties or forties with acute or convalescent COVID-19. CDR3s include the opening cysteine and the closing phenylalanine or tryptophan. Fields, in order: D gene, J gene, clone size, V gene, CDR3 DNA, CDR3 protein. The D gene is left open where the match is weak. Clone size appears in some rows only: once, few, many, or a class for an expanded clone.

>-|TRBJ1-6|-|TRBV27
TGTGCCAGCAAGGAGGGGTTCAATTCACCCCTCCACTTT
CASKEGFNSPLHF
>-|TRBJ2-2|-|TRBV21-1
TGTGCCAGCAGCGACCACGGAGGGGACCTCAACACCGGGGAGCTGTTTTTT
CASSDHGGDLNTGELFF
>-|TRBJ2-1|many|TRBV11-1
TGTGCCAGCATCCTTACTTTAGGGACTGAATATGAGCAGTTCTTC
CASILTLGTEYEQFF
>-|TRBJ1-5|-|TRBV10-3
TGTGCCATCTGGGCCGGGATTAGCCGAGAACCCCAGCATTTT
CAIWAGISREPQHF
>-|TRBJ1-6|-|TRBV9
TGTGCCAGCAGCCCGGAGGACTCCTATAATTCACCCCTCCACTTT
CASSPEDSYNSPLHF
>-|TRBJ1-4|-|TRBV30
TGTGCCTGGAGTGTACAGGGTGAAAAACTGTTTTTT
CAWSVQGEKLFF
>TRBD1|TRBJ2-7|few|TRBV11-2
TGTGCCAGCACCCCGGGACAGGTCTCTCCCTACGAGCAGTACTTC
CASTPGQVSPYEQYF
>TRBD1|TRBJ2-2|-|TRBV2
TGTGCCAGCAGGGGGGACAGGGTGACCGGGGAGCTGTTTTTT
CASRGDRVTGELFF
>-|TRBJ1-3|-|TRBV2
TGTGCCAGCAGTGAATGGCTTGGGGGCCTGGACACCATATATTTT
CASSEWLGGLDTIYF
>TRBD1|TRBJ1-6|-|TRBV30
TGTGCCTGGGCAACAGGGGGCAAAAATTCACCCCTCCACTTT
CAWATGGKNSPLHF
>TRBD2|TRBJ2-7|-|TRBV9
TGTGCCAGCAGCGTAGCCCCAGCGGGGGGAGCCTACGAGCAGTACTTC
CASSVAPAGGAYEQYF
>-|TRBJ2-1|-|TRBV19
TGTGCCAGTAGTCGTAGCGGAACCGCCTACAATGAGCAGTTCTTC
CASSRSGTAYNEQFF
>-|TRBJ1-1|-|TRBV5-1
TGCGCCAGCAGGGAAAGCGAGAACACTGAAGCTTTCTTT
CASRESENTEAFF
>-|TRBJ1-1|-|TRBV20-1
TGCAGTGGGCGGATGAACACTGAAGCTTTCTTT
CSGRMNTEAFF
>-|TRBJ2-1|-|TRBV7-8
TGTGCCAGCAGCCGGGGACTTTTAAATGAGCAGTTCTTC
CASSRGLLNEQFF
>-|TRBJ1-2|few|TRBV5-1
TGCGCCAGCAGCTTGGAGGGGGGGGTCCCTCATGGCTACACCTTC
CASSLEGGVPHGYTF
>-|TRBJ2-5|-|TRBV3-1/TRBV3-2
TGTGCCAGCAGCCAGTTGGCGGAGATACAAGAGACCCAGTACTTC
CASSQLAEIQETQYF
>TRBD1|TRBJ2-2|-|TRBV2
TGTGCCAGCAGCGAACGGACAGGACAAACAGGGGAGCTGTTTTTT
CASSERTGQTGELFF
>TRBD1|TRBJ2-6|few|TRBV11-2
TGTGCCAGCAGCCGAGCATACAGGGGGCGATCTGGGGCCAACGTCCTGACTTTC
CASSRAYRGRSGANVLTF